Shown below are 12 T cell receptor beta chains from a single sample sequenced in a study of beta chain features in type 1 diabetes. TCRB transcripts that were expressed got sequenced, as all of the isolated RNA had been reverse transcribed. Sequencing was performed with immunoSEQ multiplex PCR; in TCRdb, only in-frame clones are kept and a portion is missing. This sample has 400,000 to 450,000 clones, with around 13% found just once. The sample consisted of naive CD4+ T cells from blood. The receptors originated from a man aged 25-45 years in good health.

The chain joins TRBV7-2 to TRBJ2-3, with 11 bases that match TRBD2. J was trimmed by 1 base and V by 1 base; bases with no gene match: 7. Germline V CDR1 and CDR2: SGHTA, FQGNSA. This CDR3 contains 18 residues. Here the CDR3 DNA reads TGTGCCAGCAGCTTAGGGCTAGCGGGGGGTGGCGGCACAGATACGCAGTATTTT. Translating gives CASSLGLAGGGGTDTQYF.

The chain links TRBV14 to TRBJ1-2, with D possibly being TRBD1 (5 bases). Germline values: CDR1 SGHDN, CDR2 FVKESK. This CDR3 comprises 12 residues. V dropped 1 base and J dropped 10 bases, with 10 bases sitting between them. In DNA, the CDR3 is TGTGCCAGCAGCCAAGTTCCGGGGGACTACACCTTC. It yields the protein CASSQVPGDYTF.

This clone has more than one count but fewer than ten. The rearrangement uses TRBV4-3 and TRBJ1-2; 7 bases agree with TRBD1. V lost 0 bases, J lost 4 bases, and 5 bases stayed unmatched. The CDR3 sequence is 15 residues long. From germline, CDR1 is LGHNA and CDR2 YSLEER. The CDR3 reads CASSQDLRTGYGYTF. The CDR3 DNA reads TGCGCCAGCAGCCAAGATCTGAGGACAGGCTATGGCTACACCTTC.

The CDR3 here is CASSFSEGQYF. The CDR3 DNA is TGTGCCAGCAGCTTTTCGGAAGGGCAGTACTTC. The J gene is TRBJ2-5, the V gene TRBV7-2; no clear D gene. Germline values: CDR1 SGHTA, CDR2 FQGNSA. Trimming removed 3 bases from V and 11 bases from J, with 10 bases in between. The CDR3 has 11 amino acids.

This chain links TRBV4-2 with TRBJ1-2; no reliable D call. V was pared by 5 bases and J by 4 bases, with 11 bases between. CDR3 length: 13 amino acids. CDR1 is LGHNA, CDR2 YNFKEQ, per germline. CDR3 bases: TGTGCCAGCAGCGACCCTCCGAGCTATGGCTACACCTTC. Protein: CASSDPPSYGYTF.

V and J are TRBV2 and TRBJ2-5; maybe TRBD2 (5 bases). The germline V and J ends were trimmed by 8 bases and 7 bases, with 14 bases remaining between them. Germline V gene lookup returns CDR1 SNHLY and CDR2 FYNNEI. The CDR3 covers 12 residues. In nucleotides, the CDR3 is TGTGCCAGCTGCCAGGAGGCGACGACCCAGTACTTC. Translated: CASCQEATTQYF.

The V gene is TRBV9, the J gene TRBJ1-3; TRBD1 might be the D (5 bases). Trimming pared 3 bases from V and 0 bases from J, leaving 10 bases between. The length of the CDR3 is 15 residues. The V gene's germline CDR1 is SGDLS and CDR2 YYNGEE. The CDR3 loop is CASSGGRVSGNTIYF. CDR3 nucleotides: TGTGCCAGCAGCGGGGGACGAGTCTCTGGAAACACCATATATTTT.

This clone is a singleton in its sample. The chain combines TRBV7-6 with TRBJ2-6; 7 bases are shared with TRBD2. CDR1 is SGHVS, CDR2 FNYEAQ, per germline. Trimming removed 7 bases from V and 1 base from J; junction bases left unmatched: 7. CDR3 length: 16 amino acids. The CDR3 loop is CASTPGGRSGANVLTF. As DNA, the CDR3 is TGTGCCAGCACCCCGGGGGGTAGGTCTGGGGCCAACGTCCTGACTTTC.

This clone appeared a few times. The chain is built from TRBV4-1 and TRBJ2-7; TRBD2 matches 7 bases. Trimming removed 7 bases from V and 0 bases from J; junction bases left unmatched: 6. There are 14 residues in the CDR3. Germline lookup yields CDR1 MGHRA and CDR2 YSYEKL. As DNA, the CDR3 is TGCGCCAGCACCCTAGAGCGGGGCTCCTACGAGCAGTACTTC. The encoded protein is CASTLERGSYEQYF.

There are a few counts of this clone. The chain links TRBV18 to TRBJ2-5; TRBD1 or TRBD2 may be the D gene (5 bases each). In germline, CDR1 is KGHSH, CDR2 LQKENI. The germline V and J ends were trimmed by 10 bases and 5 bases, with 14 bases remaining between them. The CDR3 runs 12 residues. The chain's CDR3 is CATSVGDETQYF. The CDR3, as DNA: TGTGCCACCTCCGTGGGGGACGAGACCCAGTACTTC.

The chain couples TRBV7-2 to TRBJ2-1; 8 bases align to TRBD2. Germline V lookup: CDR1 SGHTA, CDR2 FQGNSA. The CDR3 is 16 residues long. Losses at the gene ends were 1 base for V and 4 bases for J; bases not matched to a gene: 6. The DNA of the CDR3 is TGTGCCAGCAGCTTAGATGGCCAGCGGGGGTACAATGAGCAGTTCTTC. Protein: CASSLDGQRGYNEQFF.

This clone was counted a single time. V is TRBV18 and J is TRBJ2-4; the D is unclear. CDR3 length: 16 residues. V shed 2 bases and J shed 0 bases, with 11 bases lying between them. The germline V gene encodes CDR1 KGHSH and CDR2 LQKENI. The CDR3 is CASSPTSSIAKNIQYF. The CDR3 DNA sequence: TGTGCCAGCTCACCAACAAGTTCGATAGCCAAAAACATTCAGTACTTC.